This T cell receptor (beta chain) was recorded in a study of blood T cells in healthy people across ages. Alongside a J-beta primer mix, a sample-barcoded 5' primer served in a second PCR lasting about 7 to 11 cycles. TCRdb processed the 5' RACE reads anew with MiXCR; each CDR3 protein has one entry. The sample consists of about 680,000 distinct CDR3 sequences, around 45% of them appearing once. General study points: There were more naive CD4+ cells and higher diversity in long-lived donors than in aged donors.

This clonotype was seen once. The antigen is undetermined. With 4 bases removed from V and 10 bases from J, the gap between germline ends came to 17 bases. The CDR3 sequence is 14 residues long. Germline CDR1 and CDR2: DFQATT and SNEGSKA (reference sequence). Source material: blood. The chain has TRBV20-1 and TRBJ1-6, with a possible D match to TRBD1 (5 bases). This receptor was taken from a woman aged 55-69 years in good health. The CDR3 protein is CSAKGDKRGSPLHF. DNA of the CDR3: TGCAGTGCTAAAGGGGATAAAAGGGGATCACCCCTCCACTTT.